A single sample gave rise to the 22 T cell receptor beta chains below, sequenced in a study of identical twins. TCRdb fed the 5' RACE reads into MiXCR, producing one record per CDR3 protein. The top ten hold about 0.27% of the sample, which has approximately 1.8 million distinct CDR3 sequences, about 31% seen once. Sequenced: cord blood. These receptors were obtained from a newborn girl in good health.

This chain joins TRBV6-2 or TRBV6-3 and TRBJ1-5, with TRBD1 identical over 11 bases. The V and J ends lost 2 bases and 3 bases, in that order; junction bases with no gene match: 3. The CDR3 is 16 amino acids. Per the germline V gene, CDR1 is MNHEY and CDR2 is SVGEGT. CDR3 nucleotides: TGTGCCAGCAGTTACCGGACAGGGGGCCTCAATCAGCCCCAGCATTTT. Translating gives CASSYRTGGLNQPQHF.

The chain has TRBV5-1 and TRBJ2-4; the match to TRBD1 covers 10 bases. CDR1 is SGHRS and CDR2 is YFSETQ in the germline V gene. This CDR3 comprises 19 residues. Trimming took 0 bases from V and 0 from J; bases not matched to a gene: 9. This chain's CDR3 is CASSLALTGGPLAKNIQYF. The CDR3 DNA reads TGCGCCAGCAGCTTGGCCCTGACAGGGGGCCCTCTAGCCAAAAACATTCAGTACTTC.

Concerning this clonotype itself: One junction end disagrees with the germline gene, perhaps due to a read error. The chain joins TRBV28 to TRBJ1-5; D not resolved. The length of the CDR3 is 12 residues. CDR1 and CDR2 (germline): MDHEN, SYDVKM. The DNA for the CDR3 is TGTGCCAGCAGTTTAAGGAATCAGCCCCGGCATTTT. It encodes CASSLRNQPRHF.

The chain joins TRBV4-1 to TRBJ1-4, with TRBD1 matching 9 bases. Germline CDR1 is MGHRA and CDR2 is YSYEKL. The junction had 5 bases not matched to a gene; V was cut back by 6 bases and J by 3 bases. The CDR3 totals 15 residues. CDR3 in amino acids: CASRTGGRANEKLFF. CDR3 nucleotides: TGCGCCAGCAGGACAGGGGGTAGGGCTAATGAAAAACTGTTTTTT.

This clonotype turned up a few times. The CDR3 region is CASSYSGQGAFF. CDR3 coding DNA: TGTGCCAGCAGTTACTCGGGACAGGGGGCTTTCTTT. The J gene is TRBJ1-1, the V gene TRBV6-5; 10 bases align to TRBD1. This CDR3 comprises 12 residues. Germline V CDR1 and CDR2: MNHEY, SVGAGI. Unmatched junction bases numbered 0, after V lost 0 bases and J lost 11 bases.

The V gene is TRBV20-1, the J gene TRBJ2-6, with 7 nucleotides matching TRBD1. Germline V gene lookup returns CDR1 DFQATT and CDR2 SNEGSKA (reference sequence). The CDR3 extends over 17 amino acids. Losses at the gene ends were 0 bases for V and 0 bases for J; bases not matched to a gene: 5. The CDR3 nucleotides read TGCAGTGCTAGAGAGAGAAACAGGGGCTCTGGGGCCAACGTCCTGACTTTC. Translated, it gives CSARERNRGSGANVLTF.

In this sample, this clonotype turned up a few times. CDR3 region: CASSFLGGTGSYEQYF. CDR3 coding DNA: TGTGCCAGCAGTTTTTTAGGGGGGACAGGCTCCTACGAGCAGTACTTC. The chain employs TRBV28 and TRBJ2-7; 8 positions match TRBD1. Germline CDR1 reads MDHEN; CDR2 reads SYDVKM. CDR3 length: 16 residues. V lost 3 bases to trimming and J lost 0 bases; unmatched junction nucleotides: 7.

This clonotype was observed a handful of times. CDR3: CASSLPAGYSTDTQYF. The DNA of the CDR3 is TGTGCCAGCAGTCTCCCAGCAGGGTATAGCACAGATACGCAGTATTTT. The J gene is TRBJ2-3, the V gene TRBV28, with TRBD1 as a possible D gene (5 bases). The V gene's germline CDR1 is MDHEN and CDR2 SYDVKM. The CDR3 has 16 residues. V was pared by 5 bases and J by 0 bases, with 15 bases between.

The chain uses TRBV2 and TRBJ1-4; D not resolved. This CDR3 contains 16 residues. Germline-derived CDR1 and CDR2 are SNHLY and FYNNEI. The V and J ends lost 6 bases and 5 bases respectively, with 19 bases between them. The CDR3 sequence is CASRELVWTDNEKLFF. The CDR3 region has the DNA TGTGCCAGCAGGGAACTGGTGTGGACTGACAATGAAAAACTGTTTTTT.

With regard to this clonotype: This may stem from a read error, because a much larger clone lies one nucleotide away. This sequence joins TRBV15 and TRBJ2-5; D is unresolved. This CDR3 spans 13 amino acids. Trimming removed 0 bases at V and 4 bases at J, with 6 bases between. The germline CDR1 and CDR2 sequences are LNHNV and YYDKDF (reference sequence). Here the CDR3 DNA reads TGTGCCACCAGCAGAGATCACGGAGAGACCCAGTACTTC. It encodes CATSRDHGETQYF.

This clonotype has just a few counts. The J gene is TRBJ2-6, the V gene TRBV11-2; 9 bases map to TRBD2. J lost 0 bases, V lost 3 bases, and 6 bases had no gene match. The CDR3 consists of 18 residues. Germline lookup yields CDR1 SGHAT and CDR2 FQNNGV. The CDR3 protein is CASSFSSGTLSGANVLTF. For the CDR3, the DNA is TGTGCCAGCAGCTTTTCTAGCGGGACCCTCTCTGGGGCCAACGTCCTGACTTTC.

Note on this clonotype: At one of its ends the junction is not consistent with the germline gene, which may arise from a read error. This chain joins TRBV12-3 or TRBV12-4 and TRBJ2-7, with 7 bases lining up with TRBD2. The CDR3 totals 14 residues. Here the CDR3 DNA reads TGTGCCAGCAGTCTAGCGGTGGGGTACAATGAGCAGTACTTC. Protein product: CASSLAVGYNEQYF.

This rearrangement joins TRBV20-1 to TRBJ2-5; possible D gene TRBD1, 5 bases. V lost 2 bases, J lost 4 bases, and 8 bases lay in between. The CDR3 has 12 amino acids. The germline gives CDR1 DFQATT, CDR2 SNEGSKA (reference sequence). The DNA for the CDR3 is TGCAGTGCTAGACTAGGGGCAGAGACCCAGTACTTC. Translated, it gives CSARLGAETQYF.

Note on this clonotype: Relative to the germline gene, one junction end is altered; a read error may explain this. V gene TRBV10-3 combines with J gene TRBJ1-1; D unresolved. The CDR3 consists of 15 residues. The germline CDR1 and CDR2 sequences are ENHRY and SYGVKD. CDR3 DNA: TGTGCCATCGGTGAAGAGGGCGGAGAGAACACTGAAGCTTTCTTT. Its protein is CAIGEEGGENTEAFF.

The chain couples TRBV9 to TRBJ1-2, with D possibly matching TRBD1 (5 bases). With 3 bases removed from V and 5 bases from J, the gap between germline ends came to 17 bases. Germline V gene lookup returns CDR1 SGDLS and CDR2 YYNGEE. This CDR3 contains 15 residues. The chain's CDR3 is CASSEELGDPYGYTF. The CDR3 DNA reads as TGTGCCAGCAGCGAAGAGTTGGGGGACCCATATGGCTACACCTTC.

This clonotype was picked up a small number of times. The gene calls are TRBV9 and TRBJ2-2, with 8 bases that match TRBD2. The CDR3 sequence is 16 residues long. Germline values: CDR1 SGDLS, CDR2 YYNGEE. V was pared by 4 bases and J by 0 bases, with 5 bases of the junction left unmatched. The CDR3 loop reads CASSFRAGANTGELFF. CDR3 nucleotide sequence: TGTGCCAGCAGCTTTCGAGCGGGAGCGAACACCGGGGAGCTGTTTTTT.

The chain carries TRBV20-1 and TRBJ1-6; 8 positions match TRBD1. The CDR3 covers 16 residues. Germline values: CDR1 DFQATT, CDR2 SNEGSKA (reference sequence). V trimming: 4 bases; J trimming: 10 bases; junction bases outside the gene matches: 15. CDR3 sequence: CSANPDRGGSRSPLHF. The CDR3 nucleotides read TGCAGTGCTAACCCCGACAGGGGTGGATCGCGCTCACCCCTCCACTTT.

This clonotype was recorded many times. V gene TRBV29-1 combines with J gene TRBJ2-7, with 10 bases aligning to TRBD1. Germline loops: CDR1 SQVTM, CDR2 ANQGSEA. V shed 4 bases, J shed 0 bases, and the junction held 3 bases outside the gene matches. This CDR3 region has 14 residues. CDR3 protein: CSVARTGGSYEQYF. The CDR3 DNA sequence: TGCAGCGTTGCCCGGACAGGGGGCTCCTACGAGCAGTACTTC.

The CDR3 region has the DNA TGTGCCAGCAGCCCCGGGACTAGCGGGAGAGGTCACAATGAGCAGTTCTTC. Translated, it gives CASSPGTSGRGHNEQFF. V usage is TRBV9 and J usage is TRBJ2-1; 14 bases fit TRBD2. The germline gives CDR1 SGDLS, CDR2 YYNGEE. The CDR3 runs to 17 residues. Trimming at V came to 4 bases and at J to 5 bases, leaving 8 bases not matched to a gene.

As concerns this clonotype: Sequence at one end of the junction differs from germline and may be a read error. The J gene is TRBJ2-2, the V gene TRBV6-1; TRBD1 or TRBD2 may be the D gene (5 bases each). Germline V gives CDR1 MNHNS, CDR2 SASEGT. The CDR3 runs 14 residues. CDR3 in DNA: TGTGCCAGCAGCCGGGACCAGAACGCCGGGGAGCTGTTTTTT. Translated, it gives CASSRDQNAGELFF.

This clonotype was counted between two and nine times. This chain uses TRBV20-1 with TRBJ2-7, with D hard to call. Deletions cut 3 bases from V and 3 bases from J, with 18 bases between. CDR1 and CDR2 (germline): DFQATT, SNEGSKA (reference sequence). There are 15 residues in the CDR3. DNA of the CDR3: TGCAGTGCTAGTTTTATCCGTGATAGCCTCTACGAGCAGTACTTC. This sequence encodes CSASFIRDSLYEQYF.

This chain connects TRBV5-1 to TRBJ2-3; D is possibly TRBD2 (5 bases). Between the trimmed V and J ends, which lost 0 bases and 5 bases, there was a span of 10 bases. In germline, CDR1 is SGHRS, CDR2 YFSETQ. CDR3 length: 14 amino acids. In DNA form, the CDR3 reads TGCGCCAGCAGCTTGGCTAGCCGGGTAGATACGCAGTATTTT. As protein: CASSLASRVDTQYF.